Here is one T cell receptor (beta chain) with its context. V dropped 3 bases and J dropped 4; count of bases not matched to a gene: 4. The CDR3 length is 14 residues. CDR1 DFQATT and CDR2 SNEGSKA come from the germline V gene (reference sequence). Authors' analysis steps: Amplification of reference gene primers was used by the study to estimate nucleated cell counts. Sequencing used immunoSEQ multiplex PCR; TCRdb keeps in-frame clones, though not all of them. V and J calls and clone size are as listed in that table; D and trimming were resolved from the DNA. The data hold approximately 210,000 clones, with roughly 92% observed a single time. This record comes from a study of blood T cell repertoires in COVID-19. Across the whole study: T cells, B-cell-depleted T cells, or PBMCs provided the cDNA or gDNA that served as material.

The chain is built from TRBV20-1 and TRBJ2-5, with TRBD2 matching 11 bases. This receptor was obtained from a man aged 25 to 45 with COVID-19, enrolled during active disease. Sample: peripheral blood. CDR3 protein: CSASSGGGSETQYF. The DNA of the CDR3 is TGCAGTGCTAGTAGCGGGGGGGGCTCAGAGACCCAGTACTTC.